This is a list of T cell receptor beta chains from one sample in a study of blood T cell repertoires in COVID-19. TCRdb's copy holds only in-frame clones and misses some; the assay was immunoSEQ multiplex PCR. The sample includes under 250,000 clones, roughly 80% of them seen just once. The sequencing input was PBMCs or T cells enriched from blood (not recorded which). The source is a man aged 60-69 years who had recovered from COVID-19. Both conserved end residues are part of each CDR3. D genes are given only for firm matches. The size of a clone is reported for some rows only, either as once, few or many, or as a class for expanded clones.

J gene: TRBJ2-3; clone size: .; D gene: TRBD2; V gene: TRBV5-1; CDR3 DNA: TGCGCCAGCAGAAGTGTTAGCGGGGTGGATACGCAGTATTTT; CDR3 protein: CASRSVSGVDTQYF
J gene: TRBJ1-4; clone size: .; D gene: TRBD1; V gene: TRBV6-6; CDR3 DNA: TGTGCCAGCAGTCTGTTCAGGCAGGGGGATGAAAAACTGTTTTTT; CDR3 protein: CASSLFRQGDEKLFF
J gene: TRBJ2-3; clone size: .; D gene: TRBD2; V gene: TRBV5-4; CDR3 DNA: TGTGCCAGCAGCTTGGCGACGCTAGCGGGGGTGGCAGATACGCAGTATTTT; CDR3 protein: CASSLATLAGVADTQYF
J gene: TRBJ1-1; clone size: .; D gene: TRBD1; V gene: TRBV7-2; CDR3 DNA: TGTGCCAGCAGCAACCAGGACAGGGGGCGGACTGAAGCTTTCTTT; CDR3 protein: CASSNQDRGRTEAFF
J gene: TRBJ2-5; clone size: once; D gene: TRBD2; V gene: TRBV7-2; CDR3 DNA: TGTGCCAGCAGCTTAGGACTAGCAGAAATCCAAGAGACCCAGTACTTC; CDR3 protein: CASSLGLAEIQETQYF
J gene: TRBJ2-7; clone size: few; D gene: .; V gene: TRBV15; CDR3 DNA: TGTGCCACCAGCAGAGGGGAGCGAGACCCCCAGGAGCAGTACTTC; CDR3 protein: CATSRGERDPQEQYF
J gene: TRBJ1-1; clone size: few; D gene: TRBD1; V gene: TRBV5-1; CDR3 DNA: TGCGCCAGCAGCAACAGGGGGCTCGTTGGTACTGAAGCTTTCTTT; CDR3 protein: CASSNRGLVGTEAFF
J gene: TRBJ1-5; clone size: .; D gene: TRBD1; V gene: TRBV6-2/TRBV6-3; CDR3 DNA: TGTGCCAGCAGTTATGGACAGGGTGTCAATCAGCCCCAGCATTTT; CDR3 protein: CASSYGQGVNQPQHF
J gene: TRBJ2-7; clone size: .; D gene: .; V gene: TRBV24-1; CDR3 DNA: TGTGCCACCAGCCCTGGGCCGCAGGTCAGATCCTACGAGCAGTACTTC; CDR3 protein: CATSPGPQVRSYEQYF
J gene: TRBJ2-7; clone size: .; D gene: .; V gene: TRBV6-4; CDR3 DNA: TGTGCCAGCAGCCGGGACATCTCCTACGAGCAGTACTTC; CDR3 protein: CASSRDISYEQYF
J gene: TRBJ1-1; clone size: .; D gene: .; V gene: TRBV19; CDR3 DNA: TGTGCCAGTAGTCTGTACACTGAAGCTTTCTTT; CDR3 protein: CASSLYTEAFF
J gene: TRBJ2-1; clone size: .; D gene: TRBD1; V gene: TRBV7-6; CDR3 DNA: TGTGCCAGCAGCTTCCGACTCGGGACAGGGGACAATGAGCAGTTCTTC; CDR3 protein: CASSFRLGTGDNEQFF
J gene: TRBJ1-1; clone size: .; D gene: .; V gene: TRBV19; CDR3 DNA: TGTGCCAGTAGTAGCAGGGGACCCACTGAAGCTTTCTTT; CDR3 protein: CASSSRGPTEAFF
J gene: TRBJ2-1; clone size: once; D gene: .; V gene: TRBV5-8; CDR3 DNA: TGTGCCAGCAGCTTGGCCCCAGACTCTGAGCAGTTCTTC; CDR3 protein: CASSLAPDSEQFF
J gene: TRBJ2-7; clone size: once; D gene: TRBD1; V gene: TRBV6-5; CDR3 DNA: TGTGCCAGCAGTATCGGGACAGGACGTTACGAGCAGTACTTC; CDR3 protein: CASSIGTGRYEQYF
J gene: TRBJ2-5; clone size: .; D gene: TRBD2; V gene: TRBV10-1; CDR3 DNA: TGCGCCAGCACGTCTGGACTAGCGGGTCAAGAGACCCAGTACTTC; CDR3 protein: CASTSGLAGQETQYF
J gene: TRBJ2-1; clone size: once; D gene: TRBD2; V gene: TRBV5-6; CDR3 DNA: TGTGCCAGCAGCTGGGGACTAGCGGGGGGGACATACAATGAGCAGTTCTTC; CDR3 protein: CASSWGLAGGTYNEQFF
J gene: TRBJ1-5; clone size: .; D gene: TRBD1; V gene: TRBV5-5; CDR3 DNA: TGTGCCAGCAGCTTCTCCCGGGACAGGGGGGACGGTCAGCCCCAGCATTTT; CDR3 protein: CASSFSRDRGDGQPQHF
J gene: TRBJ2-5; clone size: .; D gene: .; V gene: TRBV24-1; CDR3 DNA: TGTGCCACCAGTGATTTCGGGCAGGGGGGAGAGACCCAGTACTTC; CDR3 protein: CATSDFGQGGETQYF
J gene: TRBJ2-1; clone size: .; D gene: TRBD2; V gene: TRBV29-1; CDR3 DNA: TGCAGCACCTCTAGCGGGGGGGGCAATGAGCAGTTCTTC; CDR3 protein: CSTSSGGGNEQFF
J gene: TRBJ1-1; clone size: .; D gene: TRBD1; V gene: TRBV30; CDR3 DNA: TGTGCCTGGACCCAAAGACAGGGGCAGACGAACACTGAAGCTTTCTTT; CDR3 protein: CAWTQRQGQTNTEAFF
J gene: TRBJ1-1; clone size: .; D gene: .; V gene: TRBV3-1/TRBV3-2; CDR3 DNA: TGTGCCAGCAGCCAACAAACGGCGGGGACTGAAGCTTTCTTT; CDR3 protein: CASSQQTAGTEAFF
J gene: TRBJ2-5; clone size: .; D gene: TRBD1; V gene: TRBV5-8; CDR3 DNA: TGTGCCAGCAGCTTACAGGGGGTCCAAGAGACCCAGTACTTC; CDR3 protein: CASSLQGVQETQYF
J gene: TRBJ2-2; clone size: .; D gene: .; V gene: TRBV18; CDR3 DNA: TGTGCCAGCTCATCGGGACAGAACACCGGGGAGCTGTTTTTT; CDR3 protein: CASSSGQNTGELFF
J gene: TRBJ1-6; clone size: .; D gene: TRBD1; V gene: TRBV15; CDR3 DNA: TGTGCCACCAGCAGCCGGGACAGGCGGTCACCCCTCCACTTT; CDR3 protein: CATSSRDRRSPLHF
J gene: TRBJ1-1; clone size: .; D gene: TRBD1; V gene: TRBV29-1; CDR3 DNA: TGCAGCGTACAACCGACAGGGGGGACGGTTGAAGCTTTCTTT; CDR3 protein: CSVQPTGGTVEAFF
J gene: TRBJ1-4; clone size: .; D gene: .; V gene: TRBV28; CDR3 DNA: TGTGCCAGCTCTGCAGCGGCGAGGGAAAAACTGTTTTTT; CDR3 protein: CASSAAAREKLFF
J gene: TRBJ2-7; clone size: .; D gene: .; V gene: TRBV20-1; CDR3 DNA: TGCAGTGCTAGTCAGGGCGCTTTGTCGACCTACGAGCAGTACTTC; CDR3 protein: CSASQGALSTYEQYF
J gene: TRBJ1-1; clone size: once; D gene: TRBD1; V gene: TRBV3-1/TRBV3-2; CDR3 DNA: TGTGCCAGCAGCCAACCAGGGGGCTACACTGAAGCTTTCTTT; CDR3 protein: CASSQPGGYTEAFF
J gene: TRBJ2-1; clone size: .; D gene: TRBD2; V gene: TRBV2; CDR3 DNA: TGTGCCAGCAGTGTCGCGGCCCCAGTCTCCCTAGCGGGGGGGTACAATGAGCAGTTCTTC; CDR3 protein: CASSVAAPVSLAGGYNEQFF
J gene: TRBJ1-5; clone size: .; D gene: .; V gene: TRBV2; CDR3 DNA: TGTGCCAGCAGTGCCAACAGTTTCCAGCCCCAGCATTTT; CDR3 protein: CASSANSFQPQHF
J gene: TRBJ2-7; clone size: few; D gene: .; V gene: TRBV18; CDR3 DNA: TGTGCCAGCTCCAGCGGGCCTGAGCAGTACTTC; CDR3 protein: CASSSGPEQYF
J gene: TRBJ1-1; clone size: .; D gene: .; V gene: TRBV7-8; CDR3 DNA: TGTGCCAGCAGCTTAGTAGGACAGAACACTGAAGCTTTCTTT; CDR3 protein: CASSLVGQNTEAFF
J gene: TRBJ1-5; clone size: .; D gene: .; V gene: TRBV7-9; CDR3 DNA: TGTGCCAGCGGCGGGACCAATCAGCCCCAGCATTTT; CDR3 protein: CASGGTNQPQHF
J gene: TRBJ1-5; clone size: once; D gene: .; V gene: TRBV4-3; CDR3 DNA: TGCGCCAGCAGCCAAGATGTATCGGGGGGCGCGTGGATTCAGCCCCAGCATTTT; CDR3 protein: CASSQDVSGGAWIQPQHF
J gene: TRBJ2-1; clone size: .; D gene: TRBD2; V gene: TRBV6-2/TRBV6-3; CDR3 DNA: TGTGCCAGCAGTTACTCTGGGAGGGATCACAATGAGCAGTTCTTC; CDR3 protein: CASSYSGRDHNEQFF
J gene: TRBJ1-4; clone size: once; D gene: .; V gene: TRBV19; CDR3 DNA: TGTGCCAGTAGTATGAGCGTCGACAGGGAAAAACTGTTTTTT; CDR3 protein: CASSMSVDREKLFF
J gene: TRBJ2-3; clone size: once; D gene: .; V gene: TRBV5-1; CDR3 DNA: TGCGCCAGCAGCGGGCCTAGCGCAGATACGCAGTATTTT; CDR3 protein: CASSGPSADTQYF
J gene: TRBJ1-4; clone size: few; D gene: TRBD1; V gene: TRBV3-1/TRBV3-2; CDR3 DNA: TGTGCCAGCAGCCAAGCGGGACAGGGATACGAAAAACTGTTTTTT; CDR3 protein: CASSQAGQGYEKLFF
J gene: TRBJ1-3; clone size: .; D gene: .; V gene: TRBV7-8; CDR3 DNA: TGTGCCAGCAGCAGTTTACGGGACTCTGGAAACACCATATATTTT; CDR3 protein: CASSSLRDSGNTIYF
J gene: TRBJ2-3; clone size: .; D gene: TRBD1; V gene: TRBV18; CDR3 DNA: TGTGCCAGCTCACCTACAGGGGCAGATACGCAGTATTTT; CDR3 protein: CASSPTGADTQYF
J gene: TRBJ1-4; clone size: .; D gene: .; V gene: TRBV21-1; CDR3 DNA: TGTGCCAGCAGATGCAGGGCTAATGAAAAACTGTTTTTT; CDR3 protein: CASRCRANEKLFF
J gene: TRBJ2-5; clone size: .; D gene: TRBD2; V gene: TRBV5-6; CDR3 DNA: TGTGCCAGCAGCCGAGGACTAGCGGGGGGAGAGTACCAAGAGACCCAGTACTTC; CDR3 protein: CASSRGLAGGEYQETQYF
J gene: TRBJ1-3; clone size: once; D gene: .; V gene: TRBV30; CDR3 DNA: TGTGCCTGGAGTATGTTGAGCTCTGGAAACACCATATATTTT; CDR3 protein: CAWSMLSSGNTIYF
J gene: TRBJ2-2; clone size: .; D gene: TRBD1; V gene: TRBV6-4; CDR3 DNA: TGTGCCAGCAGTATAGACAGGGTCACCGGGGAGCTGTTTTTT; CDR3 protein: CASSIDRVTGELFF
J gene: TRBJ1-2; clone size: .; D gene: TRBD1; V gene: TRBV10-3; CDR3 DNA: TGTGCCATCAGTGAGTCGGGGACAGGGCGTGTGGATGGCTACACCTTC; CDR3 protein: CAISESGTGRVDGYTF
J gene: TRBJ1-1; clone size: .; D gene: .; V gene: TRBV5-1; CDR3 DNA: TGCGCCAGCAGCCACTCCAGTGGAGTGAACACTGAAGCTTTCTTT; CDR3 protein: CASSHSSGVNTEAFF
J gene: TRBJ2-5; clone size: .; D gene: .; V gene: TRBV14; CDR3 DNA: TGTGCCAGCAGCCAAGAGAGGCAGCTACCCCAGTACTTC; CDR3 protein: CASSQERQLPQYF
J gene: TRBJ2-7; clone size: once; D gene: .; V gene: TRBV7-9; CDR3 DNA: TGTGCCAGCACCGCGGTCCTAAACGACTACGAGCAGTACTTC; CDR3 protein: CASTAVLNDYEQYF
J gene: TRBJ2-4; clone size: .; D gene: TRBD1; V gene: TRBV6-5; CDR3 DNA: TGTGCCAGCGGGGACAGGGGGCGCGGAAACATTCAGTACTTC; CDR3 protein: CASGDRGRGNIQYF
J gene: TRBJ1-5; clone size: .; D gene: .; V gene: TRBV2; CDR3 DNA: TGTGCCAGCAGTGAATTGGGAGGTTTTGGCAATCAGCCCCAGCATTTT; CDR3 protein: CASSELGGFGNQPQHF
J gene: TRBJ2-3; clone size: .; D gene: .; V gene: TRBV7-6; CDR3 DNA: TGTGCCAGCAGCTTAGGGTCAGGGTCGGCAGATACGCAGTATTTT; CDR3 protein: CASSLGSGSADTQYF
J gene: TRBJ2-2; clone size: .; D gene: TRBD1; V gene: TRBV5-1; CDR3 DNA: TGCGCCAGCACCCTCCCGGGACAGGGGTACACCGGGGAGCTGTTTTTT; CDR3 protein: CASTLPGQGYTGELFF